This T cell receptor (beta chain) is from a study of CD8 T cells in Susac syndrome. The study's findings and limits: Acknowledgment was made by the study that its TCR sequencing and HLA analysis involved a relatively small number of individuals. Among active patients and in TEMRA cells, CD8+ clonal expansion in Susac reached its peak.

This clonotype was found once. Its antigen is still unknown. The RNA input was 0.5 to 1 ug, and it was reverse transcribed with random hexamers. TCRdb used MiXCR to reprocess the immunoSEQ multiplex PCR reads, holding one entry per CDR3 protein. The profile shows around 80,000 distinct CDR3 sequences, around 96% of them singletons. CD8+ and CD4+ T cells from blood underwent TCR beta sequencing, which was carried out in a high-throughput format. The sequence was obtained from a human donor with Susac syndrome. Input material: CD8+ T cells from PBMCs.

CDR3 coding DNA: TGCAGCGTTGTGGGGACACGTCCGGATACGCAGTATTTT. Its protein is CSVVGTRPDTQYF. V gene TRBV29-1 combines with J gene TRBJ2-3; the D gene is possibly TRBD1 (6 bases). V was shortened by 4 bases and J by 6 bases, with 14 bases between the two germline ends. In germline, CDR1 is SQVTM, CDR2 ANQGSEA. This CDR3 has 13 amino acids.